Below, 24 T cell receptor beta chains from the same sample are listed, as sequenced in a study of shared clonotypes between healthy human individuals. Naive-designated CD8 cells lacked CD45RO, were positively enriched for CCR7, and omitted terminally differentiated effector memory CD45RA+ cells. Libraries were prepared by immunoSEQ multiplex PCR; TCRdb keeps only in-frame clonotypes and omits some of them. Counted here are 550,000 to 650,000 clones, roughly 96% occurring once; the ten biggest clones make up approximately 0.12%. The specimen sequenced was naive CD8+ T cells sorted from blood. Receptor source: a woman aged 25-40 years in good health.

The gene calls are TRBV15 and TRBJ1-5; 7 bases align to TRBD1. From germline, CDR1 is LNHNV and CDR2 YYDKDF (reference sequence). The CDR3 extends over 16 amino acids. V lost 8 bases, J lost 2 bases, and 12 bases stayed unmatched. CDR3 nucleotides: TGTGCCACCCTTGAGTCAAAGGGGGCGCGCAATCAGCCCCAGCATTTT. Translated: CATLESKGARNQPQHF.

The genes are TRBV27 and TRBJ2-1, with D possibly matching TRBD2 (5 bases). This CDR3 has 16 amino acids. Germline values: CDR1 MNHEY, CDR2 SMNVEV (reference sequence). Trimming pared 6 bases from V and 0 bases from J, leaving 15 bases between. CDR3 bases: TGTGCCAGCAGCCCGCAGCGGCTCCTCTCCTACAATGAGCAGTTCTTC. Translated: CASSPQRLLSYNEQFF.

This sequence joins TRBV29-1 and TRBJ2-1; D is possibly TRBD2 (5 bases). Deletions cut 4 bases from V and 5 bases from J, with 9 bases between. Germline CDR1 reads SQVTM; CDR2 reads ANQGSEA. The CDR3 is made up of 12 amino acids. The CDR3 sequence is CSVGTGHNEQFF. DNA of the CDR3: TGCAGCGTTGGGACTGGCCACAATGAGCAGTTCTTC.

The rearrangement uses TRBV5-1 and TRBJ2-7; 7 nucleotides match TRBD2. The germline CDR1 and CDR2 sequences are SGHRS and YFSETQ. V was clipped by 1 base and J by 1 base; unmatched bases: 2. The CDR3 loop spans 14 amino acids. The CDR3 nucleotides are TGCGCCAGCAGCTTGTGGGGGGGATCCTACGAGCAGTACTTC. Protein: CASSLWGGSYEQYF. The full variable domain, rest sourced from reference TRBV5-1 and TRBJ2-7, is KAGVTQTPRYLIKTRGQQVTLSCSPISGHRSVSWYQQTPGQGLQFLFEYFSETQRNKGNFPGRFSGRQFSNSRSEMNVSTLELGDSALYLCASSLWGGSYEQYFGPGTRLTVT.

The chain links TRBV27 to TRBJ2-7, with D maybe TRBD2 (5 bases). Per germline, CDR1 MNHEY and CDR2 SMNVEV (reference sequence). The CDR3 loop spans 14 amino acids. Trimming shortened V by 6 bases and J by 4 bases, and 16 bases separated the two germline ends. CDR3: CASSPPGMSYEQYF. In nucleotides, the CDR3 is TGTGCCAGCAGCCCGCCGGGAATGAGTTACGAGCAGTACTTC.

V and J are TRBV10-1 and TRBJ2-7; TRBD2 matches at 10 bases. Germline lookup yields CDR1 WNHNN and CDR2 SYGVQD (reference sequence). This CDR3 has 15 residues. Unmatched junction bases numbered 6, after V lost 3 bases and J lost 4 bases. The CDR3 is CASSERTSGLYEQYF. In DNA form, the CDR3 reads TGCGCCAGCAGTGAAAGGACTAGCGGCCTTTACGAGCAGTACTTC.

This chain links TRBV10-3 with TRBJ1-3, with D perhaps matching TRBD1 (5 bases). Trimming cost V 8 bases and J 4 bases, with 9 bases left between them. From germline, CDR1 is ENHRY and CDR2 SYGVKD. CDR3 length equals 12 residues. CDR3 sequence: CAIPGRGNTIYF. The CDR3 nucleotides read TGTGCCATCCCAGGGCGAGGAAACACCATATATTTT.

The gene calls are TRBV6-1 and TRBJ2-1; a possible D gene is TRBD1 (6 bases). The CDR3 is made up of 17 amino acids. The germline V gene encodes CDR1 MNHNS and CDR2 SASEGT. Between the trimmed V and J ends, which lost 3 bases and 5 bases, there was a span of 20 bases. The CDR3 DNA reads TGTGCCAGCAGTGACGGGACACTTAGCGAGATCCACAATGAGCAGTTCTTC. This codes for CASSDGTLSEIHNEQFF.

This clone was seen a single time. The chain couples TRBV11-2 to TRBJ2-7, with no clear D. Trimming pared 5 bases from V and 4 bases from J, leaving 9 bases between. Germline V lookup: CDR1 SGHAT, CDR2 FQNNGV. The CDR3 runs to 12 residues. CDR3 bases: TGTGCCAGCAGCGTGGACGGATACGAGCAGTACTTC. This gives the protein CASSVDGYEQYF.

The V call is TRBV6-5, the J call TRBJ2-3; unclear D gene. Germline lookup yields CDR1 MNHEY and CDR2 SVGAGI. The germline V and J ends were trimmed by 2 bases and 4 bases, with 7 bases remaining between them. The CDR3 sequence is 13 residues long. The CDR3 reads CASSYGSPDTQYF. CDR3 DNA: TGTGCCAGCAGTTACGGTTCACCAGATACGCAGTATTTT.

This clone has only one observation. The chain links TRBV29-1 to TRBJ2-3, with 11 bases that match TRBD2. Germline V gene sequence: CDR1 SQVTM, CDR2 ANQGSEA. J lost 2 bases, V lost 3 bases, and 13 bases had no gene match. CDR3 length: 18 amino acids. CDR3 DNA: TGCAGCGTTGAGGGCTCTAGCGGGAGGAATCACTTCACAGATACGCAGTATTTT. This translates into CSVEGSSGRNHFTDTQYF.

This rearrangement joins TRBV10-3 to TRBJ1-5; D call uncertain. V was cut by 0 bases and J by 7 bases, with 10 bases left in between. This CDR3 is built from 14 residues. CDR1 is ENHRY and CDR2 is SYGVKD in the germline V gene. The CDR3 DNA is TGTGCCATCAGTGAGTCAACGGGAGGGCAGCCCCAGCATTTT. This gives the protein CAISESTGGQPQHF.

The genes are TRBV10-1 and TRBJ2-2; 14 nucleotides agree with TRBD2. J gave up 7 bases and V 6 bases, and 7 bases lay outside the gene matches. CDR1 and CDR2 (germline): WNHNN, SYGVQD (reference sequence). The CDR3 consists of 16 residues. The CDR3 sequence: CASSGGTSGSNGELFF. The CDR3 DNA reads TGCGCCAGCAGCGGGGGGACTAGCGGGAGTAACGGGGAGCTGTTTTTT.

The chain has TRBV5-6 and TRBJ2-7, with D tentatively TRBD2 (6 bases). The germline V and J ends were trimmed by 2 bases and 4 bases, with 16 bases remaining between them. This CDR3 has 15 amino acids. In germline, CDR1 is SGHDT, CDR2 YYEEEE. The CDR3: CASSLLPGGPYEQYF. The CDR3 nucleotides read TGTGCCAGCAGCTTACTCCCCGGAGGGCCTTACGAGCAGTACTTC.

This clone has only one observation. At the DNA level, this CDR3 is encoded by other sequences in the same sample as well. This chain links TRBV9 with TRBJ2-1, with D unresolved. V dropped 0 bases and J dropped 6 bases, with 4 bases sitting between them. The length of the CDR3 is 12 residues. CDR1 and CDR2 (germline): SGDLS, YYNGEE. Here the CDR3 DNA reads TGTGCCAGCAGCGTAGATGGCAATGAGCAGTTCTTC. It specifies CASSVDGNEQFF.

Points on this clone: The same CDR3 also results from other DNA sequences found in this sample. The J gene is TRBJ2-7, the V gene TRBV27; TRBD2 aligns across 7 bases. This CDR3 is built from 14 residues. Germline trimming cut 2 bases from V and 4 bases from J; bases unmatched to any gene: 5. From germline, CDR1 is MNHEY and CDR2 SMNVEV (reference sequence). The CDR3 sequence is CASSLGGRAYEQYF. CDR3 coding DNA: TGTGCCAGCAGTTTAGGAGGGAGGGCTTACGAGCAGTACTTC.

The chain links TRBV2 to TRBJ2-7; 11 positions match TRBD1. The germline gives CDR1 SNHLY, CDR2 FYNNEI. The V gene end was trimmed by 7 bases and the J gene end by 4 bases; junction bases not matched to a gene: 12. The CDR3 contains 16 residues. For the CDR3, the DNA is TGTGCCAGCATGCGATACGGGACAGGGGGTGGTTACGAGCAGTACTTC. Protein: CASMRYGTGGGYEQYF.

This sequence joins TRBV7-9 and TRBJ2-7; 11 nucleotides agree with TRBD2. V shed 1 base, J shed 0 bases, and the junction held 8 bases outside the gene matches. From germline, CDR1 is SEHNR and CDR2 FQNEAQ (reference sequence). The CDR3 runs 18 residues. Here the CDR3 reads CASSLVHGTSGHSYEQYF. In DNA form, the CDR3 reads TGTGCCAGCAGCTTAGTCCACGGGACTAGCGGACACTCCTACGAGCAGTACTTC.

The V call is TRBV19, the J call TRBJ2-1, with 11 bases identical to TRBD1. Germline V lookup: CDR1 LNHDA, CDR2 SQIVND (reference sequence). The V and J ends lost 8 bases and 9 bases, in that order; junction bases with no gene match: 3. The CDR3 runs 12 residues. The CDR3 DNA is TGTGCCAGTTCGGGACAGGGGGGTGAGCAGTTCTTC. Its protein product is CASSGQGGEQFF.

The chain employs TRBV10-3 and TRBJ1-5; the D is unclear. V was clipped by 10 bases and J by 3 bases, with 19 bases between them. The CDR3 is 15 amino acids. Germline CDR1 and CDR2: ENHRY and SYGVKD. The CDR3 coding sequence is TGTGCCACCGCCCATCCTATGAGCCCCAATCAGCCCCAGCATTTT. Translation: CATAHPMSPNQPQHF.

The V and J genes are TRBV2 and TRBJ2-7; TRBD2 matches 8 bases. Trimming at V came to 1 base and at J to 2 bases, leaving 10 bases not matched to a gene. The CDR3 totals 17 residues. Germline V gene data show CDR1 as SNHLY and CDR2 as FYNNEI. The CDR3 is CASSEGPSGRGAYEQYF. CDR3 sequence (DNA): TGTGCCAGCAGTGAAGGTCCCTCCGGGAGGGGAGCCTACGAGCAGTACTTC. Using reference TRBV2 and TRBJ2-7 for the parts outside the CDR3, the full variable domain is EPEVTQTPSHQVTQMGQEVILRCVPISNHLYFYWYRQILGQKVEFLVSFYNNEISEKSEIFDDQFSVERPDGSNFTLKIRSTKLEDSAMYFCASSEGPSGRGAYEQYFGPGTRLTVT.

This sequence joins TRBV4-1 and TRBJ2-7; D is perhaps TRBD2 (5 bases). Trimming removed 3 bases at V and 3 bases at J, with 18 bases between. The CDR3 covers 16 residues. Germline V gives CDR1 MGHRA, CDR2 YSYEKL. CDR3 amino acids: CASSQGWYAGNYEQYF. The CDR3 DNA reads TGCGCCAGCAGCCAGGGGTGGTACGCGGGTAACTACGAGCAGTACTTC.

The genes are TRBV27 and TRBJ1-4; TRBD1 matches at 8 bases. The CDR3 is made up of 14 amino acids. The germline CDR1 and CDR2 sequences are MNHEY and SMNVEV (reference sequence). V was pared by 6 bases and J by 10 bases, with 10 bases of the junction left unmatched. CDR3 residues: CASRDRVSFGKLFF. CDR3 nucleotide sequence: TGTGCCAGCAGGGACAGGGTTTCGTTTGGAAAACTGTTTTTT.

The genes are TRBV19 and TRBJ2-7, with D possibly being TRBD2 (5 bases). CDR1 and CDR2 from the germline V gene are LNHDA and SQIVND (reference sequence). V dropped 5 bases and J dropped 0 bases, with 14 bases sitting between them. The CDR3 totals 15 residues. CDR3 DNA sequence: TGTGCCAGTAGTCCTGGTCGGGGATTCTCCTACGAGCAGTACTTC. Its protein product is CASSPGRGFSYEQYF.